What follows are 16 T cell receptor beta chains derived from one specimen sequenced in a study of T cell changes during pregnancy in multiple sclerosis. TCRdb's copy holds only in-frame clones and misses some; the assay was immunoSEQ multiplex PCR. The top ten hold about 0.99% of the sample, which has around 84,000 clones, 94% seen once. The specimen comprised peripheral blood, sampled in the second trimester of pregnancy. The receptors originated from a female donor in good health, enrolled as a control in a pregnancy study.

V gene TRBV29-1 combines with J gene TRBJ1-2; 7 bases align to TRBD1. The germline CDR1 and CDR2 sequences are SQVTM and ANQGSEA. J gave up 8 bases and V 6 bases, and 9 bases lay outside the gene matches. The CDR3 totals 12 residues. The DNA of the CDR3 is TGCAGCGTAGACAGGGTAGCTCTGGGCTACACCTTC. The encoded protein is CSVDRVALGYTF.

The chain couples TRBV28 to TRBJ2-3; 7 bases map to TRBD2. The CDR3 loop spans 16 amino acids. V was pared by 6 bases and J by 8 bases, with 17 bases of the junction left unmatched. CDR1 is MDHEN and CDR2 is SYDVKM in the germline V gene. The DNA of the CDR3 is TGTGCCAGCAGCCCGACGGGGGGAGTGTCGCGGGCTACGCAGTATTTT. Protein sequence: CASSPTGGVSRATQYF.

This rearrangement joins TRBV2 to TRBJ2-7; 7 bases agree with TRBD2. The trim removed 3 bases at V and 5 bases at J, leaving 10 bases unmatched. The CDR3 loop spans 15 amino acids. In germline, CDR1 is SNHLY, CDR2 FYNNEI. The DNA of the CDR3 is TGTGCCAGCAGTGACCAAGGGAGGGGTTGGGACGAGCAGTACTTC. It is translated as CASSDQGRGWDEQYF.

The V call is TRBV11-2, the J call TRBJ1-2; D is unresolved. In germline, CDR1 is SGHAT, CDR2 FQNNGV. The CDR3 is 15 residues long. V was trimmed by 5 bases and J by 2 bases, leaving 15 bases between them. The CDR3 DNA reads TGTGCCAGCAGCCTAGGACCCGGGATGAACTATGGCTACACCTTC. It encodes CASSLGPGMNYGYTF.

The chain is built from TRBV27 and TRBJ2-5; perhaps TRBD1 as D (6 bases). Per the germline V gene, CDR1 is MNHEY and CDR2 is SMNVEV (reference sequence). V was clipped by 6 bases and J by 5 bases, with 13 bases between them. The CDR3 extends over 13 amino acids. The CDR3 DNA reads as TGTGCCAGCAGCCGGGACACTAGGGAGACCCAGTACTTC. Its protein product is CASSRDTRETQYF.

With respect to this clone: Other DNA sequences from this sample encode an identical CDR3 as well. The chain joins TRBV9 to TRBJ2-5; D gene ambiguous. Germline CDR1 and CDR2: SGDLS and YYNGEE. This CDR3 is built from 13 residues. V lost 0 bases and J lost 2, with 5 bases in between. The CDR3 region has the DNA TGTGCCAGCAGCGTAGGGCCACAAGAGACCCAGTACTTC. Residues: CASSVGPQETQYF.

This chain connects TRBV18 to TRBJ2-3; TRBD2 agrees at 11 bases. V was clipped by 3 bases and J by 3 bases; unmatched bases: 2. Looked up from germline, CDR1 is KGHSH and CDR2 is LQKENI. The CDR3 covers 15 residues. DNA of the CDR3: TGTGCCAGCTCACCGACTAGCGGGGAAACAGATACGCAGTATTTT. Its translation is CASSPTSGETDTQYF.

V gene TRBV19 combines with J gene TRBJ2-1; weak D call: TRBD2 (6 bases). The CDR3 length is 13 residues. The germline V gene encodes CDR1 LNHDA and CDR2 SQIVND (reference sequence). V shed 4 bases and J shed 7 bases, with 11 bases lying between them. In nucleotides, the CDR3 is TGTGCCAGTAGTACGACTAGAGGGAATGAGCAGTTCTTC. Protein sequence: CASSTTRGNEQFF.

The V and J genes are TRBV6-5 and TRBJ2-6; weak D call: TRBD1 (6 bases). The CDR3 has 15 amino acids. V lost 5 bases and J 0 bases, leaving 8 bases between the germline ends. Germline CDR1 MNHEY, CDR2 SVGAGI. DNA for the CDR3: TGTGCCAGCAGTCAACAGGGCTCTGGGGCCAACGTCCTGACTTTC. It codes for CASSQQGSGANVLTF.

The chain employs TRBV18 and TRBJ2-7, with 7 positions matching TRBD1. Germline CDR1 is KGHSH and CDR2 is LQKENI. CDR3 size: 14 residues. Trimming took 3 bases from V and 2 from J; bases not matched to a gene: 4. The CDR3 region has the DNA TGTGCCAGCTCACCGGGACAGTTAACCTACGAGCAGTACTTC. Encoded protein: CASSPGQLTYEQYF.

This chain joins TRBV9 and TRBJ2-7; no firm D call. V lost 4 bases and J 4 bases, leaving 21 bases between the germline ends. In germline, CDR1 is SGDLS, CDR2 YYNGEE. This CDR3 comprises 16 residues. The CDR3 sequence: CASSHRDTADVYEQYF. CDR3 DNA: TGTGCCAGCAGCCACCGAGACACGGCCGACGTTTACGAGCAGTACTTC.

This chain uses TRBV10-3 with TRBJ1-1; TRBD1 matches at 8 bases. The CDR3 covers 13 residues. Germline V gives CDR1 ENHRY, CDR2 SYGVKD. J was trimmed by 4 bases and V by 6 bases; bases with no gene match: 4. CDR3 bases: TGTGCCATCAGGGTGGACAGGGTCACTGAAGCTTTCTTT. This translates into CAIRVDRVTEAFF.

The rearrangement links TRBV6-6 to TRBJ2-7; TRBD1 might be the D (6 bases). Trimming shortened V by 0 bases and J by 4 bases, and 10 bases separated the two germline ends. The CDR3 sequence is 14 residues long. Germline V lookup: CDR1 MNHNY, CDR2 SVGAGI (reference sequence). CDR3 sequence: CASSYSYREYEQYF. The CDR3 DNA follows: TGTGCCAGCAGTTACTCGTACAGGGAGTACGAGCAGTACTTC.

The rearrangement joins TRBV7-2 to TRBJ2-7, with no clear D. Trimming took off 3 bases at V and 0 bases at J, with 9 bases between the two ends. The CDR3 spans 14 residues. Germline CDR1 and CDR2: SGHTA and FQGNSA. Here the CDR3 reads CASSFAPSSYEQYF. CDR3 DNA sequence: TGTGCCAGCAGCTTCGCGCCTAGCTCCTACGAGCAGTACTTC.

This chain connects TRBV28 to TRBJ2-7; no firm D call. CDR3 size: 12 residues. Per germline, CDR1 MDHEN and CDR2 SYDVKM. Trimming left V 5 bases short and J 3 bases short, with 8 bases between. In DNA, the CDR3 is TGTGCCAGCAGTCCCACGGTCTACGAGCAGTACTTC. It yields the protein CASSPTVYEQYF.

The rearrangement uses TRBV10-3 and TRBJ1-1; D is perhaps TRBD1 (5 bases). The CDR3 has 15 amino acids. The ends were cut back, 6 bases at V and 4 bases at J, with 18 bases in the middle. Germline V gene lookup returns CDR1 ENHRY and CDR2 SYGVKD. The DNA for the CDR3 is TGTGCCATCAGGACCCAGCCTAGGGACTCCACTGAAGCTTTCTTT. Protein product: CAIRTQPRDSTEAFF.